This T cell receptor beta chain was captured by sequencing in a study of post-analysis software for immune sequencing data. Study information: Recorded subtypes: relapsing-remitting, secondary progressive, progressive-relapsing; some patients unannotated. Overall study results and limits: Batch-mates among the samples co-clustered strongly by F measure. When patients were compared with controls, about five TRBV segments were more frequent, TRBV5-6, TRBV5-1 and TRBV20-1 among them. Relative to controls, patients with multiple sclerosis showed significantly lower normalized Chao1 diversity.

This clonotype was seen a handful of times. Its specificity is not known. CDR3 length: 12 residues. In germline, CDR1 is SGHRS, CDR2 YFSETQ. Trimming left V 4 bases short and J 7 bases short, with 11 bases between. TCR beta cDNA libraries included unique molecular identifiers. The T cell input of about 1 to 10 million gave about half a million cDNA molecules. Each CDR3 protein is one row after TCRdb ran MiXCR on the PCR reads. The repertoire has approximately 400,000 distinct CDR3 sequences, roughly 36% of them found once; the top ten carry 13%. Sequenced: blood. This clonotype was sampled from a girl between 5 and 17 years old with multiple sclerosis. The chain has TRBV5-1 and TRBJ1-1; D might be TRBD1 (5 bases). The CDR3 loop reads CASSPGVGEAFF. The CDR3 DNA is TGCGCCAGCAGCCCGGGGGTGGGTGAAGCTTTCTTT.